This is a list of T cell receptor beta chains from one sample in a study of blood T cell repertoires in COVID-19. Assay used: immunoSEQ multiplex PCR; TCRdb lists only in-frame clones, some missing. The sample has 250,000 to 350,000 clones, approximately 88% seen once. The sample comprised peripheral blood. These receptors were obtained from a human donor with COVID-19, enrolled during active disease. The donor label of this sample is uncertain. Both conserved end residues are part of each CDR3. The D gene is left open where the match is weak. Size tells how often a clone was seen (once, few, many) or the class of an expanded clone, and some rows leave it out.

clone_size d_call j_call v_call cdr3_aa cdr3_nt
. TRBD2 TRBJ2-5 TRBV7-3 CASSPGTSGGQETQYF TGTGCCAGCAGCCCAGGGACTAGCGGGGGGCAAGAGACCCAGTACTTC
. . TRBJ2-7 TRBV5-6 CASSGDRTEQYF TGTGCCAGCAGCGGCGACAGGACGGAGCAGTACTTC
. TRBD1 TRBJ1-1 TRBV29-1 CSAEQGTEAFF TGCAGCGCAGAACAGGGGACTGAAGCTTTCTTT
. . TRBJ1-1 TRBV19 CASSPGHTNTEAFF TGTGCCAGTAGTCCCGGACATACGAACACTGAAGCTTTCTTT
. . TRBJ1-5 TRBV7-8 CASSLAYRGNQPQHF TGTGCCAGCAGCTTAGCGTATCGGGGGAATCAGCCCCAGCATTTT
. . TRBJ1-2 TRBV9 CASSVSGGGYGYTF TGTGCCAGCAGCGTATCCGGGGGGGGCTATGGCTACACCTTC
once TRBD1 TRBJ2-6 TRBV28 CASRRGGAGANVLTF TGTGCCAGCAGGCGAGGGGGCGCTGGGGCCAACGTCCTGACTTTC
. TRBD1 TRBJ2-4 TRBV24-1 CATSEDRVGAKNIQYF TGTGCCACCAGTGAGGACAGGGTGGGTGCCAAAAACATTCAGTACTTC
. TRBD1 TRBJ1-3 TRBV28 CASSTQGISGNTIYF TGTGCCAGCAGTACACAGGGGATCTCTGGAAACACCATATATTTT
once TRBD1 TRBJ1-5 TRBV10-2 CASSEGRDRYGDSNQPQHF TGCGCCAGCAGTGAGGGTAGGGACAGATACGGGGATAGCAATCAGCCCCAGCATTTT
. TRBD2 TRBJ2-2 TRBV9 CASSTRVAGGRGELFF TGTGCCAGCAGCACCCGGGTAGCGGGAGGTAGAGGGGAGCTGTTTTTT